This is a list of T cell receptor beta chains from one sample in a study of vaccination and CD4 T cells after COVID-19. Each CDR3 protein is one row after TCRdb ran MiXCR on the PCR reads. The table includes 15,000 to 20,000 distinct CDR3 sequences, about 52% detected once. These receptors have no known antigen. The sequences come from CD4+ T cells from blood, cultured in vitro, collected about 7 months after SARS-CoV-2 vaccination. These receptor sequences come from a human donor who had recovered from COVID-19. The CDR3 runs from the conserved cysteine through the conserved F or W. Fields, in order: D gene, clone size, J gene, V gene, CDR3 protein, CDR3 DNA. D genes are given only for firm matches. Only part of the rows carry a size: once, few, many, or a class if the clone is expanded.

>.|.|TRBJ1-2|TRBV9
CASSKDGTYGYTF
TGTGCCAGCAGCAAAGACGGAACATATGGCTACACCTTC
>TRBD1|.|TRBJ2-3|TRBV7-2
CASSVDGQGDSDTQYF
TGTGCCAGCAGTGTTGATGGACAGGGGGATTCAGATACGCAGTATTTT
>.|few|TRBJ1-1|TRBV6-1
CASSEGGEETEAFF
TGTGCCAGCAGTGAAGGGGGAGAGGAGACTGAAGCTTTCTTT
>TRBD1|.|TRBJ1-2|TRBV5-1
CASSRGQFNGYTF
TGCGCCAGCAGCAGGGGACAGTTCAATGGCTACACCTTC
>TRBD1|.|TRBJ2-7|TRBV20-1
CRAQGGPYEQYF
TGCAGGGCACAGGGGGGACCCTACGAGCAGTACTTC
>.|.|TRBJ2-4|TRBV7-2
CAIAIQVGAKNIQYF
TGTGCCATTGCGATACAGGTAGGTGCCAAAAACATTCAGTACTTC
>.|.|TRBJ2-1|TRBV7-3
CASSLAGQNEQFF
TGTGCCAGCAGCTTAGCGGGACAGAATGAGCAGTTCTTC
>.|.|TRBJ2-7|TRBV5-8
CASRKQGYEQYF
TGTGCCAGCAGGAAACAGGGCTACGAGCAGTACTTC
>TRBD2|.|TRBJ2-7|TRBV6-2/TRBV6-3
CASSYSPSGLAGTYEQYF
TGTGCCAGCAGTTACTCCCCATCCGGTCTAGCGGGGACCTACGAGCAGTACTTC
>TRBD1|.|TRBJ2-3|TRBV28
CASSLSTGDRVDTQYF
TGTGCCAGCAGTTTGTCAACAGGGGACCGGGTGGATACGCAGTATTTT
>.|once|TRBJ1-1|TRBV4-1
CASSHPGHYTEAFF
TGCGCCAGCAGCCACCCAGGCCACTACACTGAAGCTTTCTTT
>.|few|TRBJ1-5|TRBV15
CATSRGGGAQPQHF
TGTGCCACCAGCAGGGGGGGGGGCGCGCAGCCCCAGCATTTT
>TRBD1|.|TRBJ2-7|TRBV6-5
CASSYRQTGESYEQYF
TGTGCCAGCAGTTACCGACAAACAGGGGAATCCTACGAGCAGTACTTC
>.|.|TRBJ2-1|TRBV7-2
CASSFAGAGAYNEQFF
TGTGCCAGCAGCTTTGCGGGGGCGGGGGCCTACAATGAGCAGTTCTTC
>TRBD1|few|TRBJ1-2|TRBV7-3
CASSPSGTGVGYTF
TGTGCCAGCAGCCCATCCGGGACAGGGGTCGGCTACACCTTC
>.|.|TRBJ2-2|TRBV4-3
CASSQVLSNTGELFF
TGCGCCAGCAGCCAAGTTTTATCGAACACCGGGGAGCTGTTTTTT
>.|.|TRBJ2-1|TRBV7-9
CASRMTTSYNEQFF
TGTGCCAGCAGGATGACTACCTCCTACAATGAGCAGTTCTTC
>TRBD2|once|TRBJ2-7|TRBV18
CASSPIAGGPQPGEQYF
TGTGCCAGCTCACCAATAGCGGGAGGCCCCCAACCGGGGGAGCAGTACTTC
>.|few|TRBJ1-2|TRBV20-1
CSAIRTGAYGYTF
TGCAGTGCTATACGTACAGGAGCCTATGGCTACACCTTC
>TRBD1|.|TRBJ1-2|TRBV15
CATSRDRTQYGYTF
TGTGCCACCAGCAGGGACAGGACCCAATATGGCTACACCTTC
>.|few|TRBJ1-2|TRBV19
CASRLRQGYGYTF
TGTGCCAGTAGGCTCCGGCAGGGCTATGGCTACACCTTC
>.|.|TRBJ2-5|TRBV5-1
CASSEVGGETQYF
TGCGCCAGCAGCGAGGTGGGAGGAGAGACCCAGTACTTC
>.|.|TRBJ1-6|TRBV20-1
CSARVGGGGSPLHF
TGCAGTGCTAGAGTGGGAGGAGGCGGATCACCCCTCCACTTT
>.|.|TRBJ1-2|TRBV6-1
CASSQGAHGYTF
TGTGCCAGCAGTCAAGGGGCCCATGGCTACACCTTC
>.|.|TRBJ2-7|TRBV7-8
CASSLAGFSYEQYF
TGTGCCAGCAGCTTAGCTGGGTTTTCCTACGAGCAGTACTTC
>.|few|TRBJ2-1|TRBV7-3
CASSLSGGQGREQFF
TGTGCCAGCAGCTTAAGCGGCGGGCAGGGCCGAGAGCAGTTCTTC
>.|.|TRBJ2-5|TRBV20-1
CSATLTGTNEETQYF
TGCAGTGCTACTCTGACGGGGACGAACGAAGAGACCCAGTACTTC
>.|few|TRBJ2-7|TRBV7-4
CASSLFFRGRGAYEQYF
TGTGCCAGCAGCTTATTCTTCAGGGGTCGAGGGGCCTACGAGCAGTACTTC
>TRBD1|.|TRBJ1-1|TRBV19
CASSLGQGPTEAFF
TGTGCCAGTAGTCTTGGACAGGGGCCCACTGAAGCTTTCTTT
>.|.|TRBJ1-1|TRBV20-1
CSASRGQGYEQYFGPGNTEAFF
.
>TRBD1|.|TRBJ1-1|TRBV15
CATSSQGGNTEAFF
TGTGCCACCAGCAGTCAGGGGGGGAACACTGAAGCTTTCTTT
>.|few|TRBJ1-2|TRBV20-1
CSARDGWRGGYTF
TGCAGTGCTAGAGATGGGTGGCGAGGGGGCTACACCTTC
>.|.|TRBJ1-5|TRBV7-9
CASSLGTGDQPQHF
TGTGCCAGCAGCTTAGGTACGGGGGATCAGCCCCAGCATTTT
>.|.|TRBJ1-1|TRBV7-2
CASSLGGRNTEAFF
TGTGCCAGCAGCTTAGGAGGGCGGAACACTGAAGCTTTCTTT
>TRBD2|.|TRBJ2-1|TRBV6-1
CASSLTSGGAGEQFF
TGTGCCAGCAGTCTGACTAGCGGGGGGGCAGGGGAGCAGTTCTTC
>TRBD1|few|TRBJ1-1|TRBV15
CATRRGRENTEAFF
TGTGCCACCAGGAGGGGGCGCGAGAACACTGAAGCTTTCTTT
>.|.|TRBJ1-2|TRBV24-1
CATRVGAAWTSNYGYTF
TGTGCCACCAGAGTGGGCGCGGCTTGGACCTCTAACTATGGCTACACCTTC
>.|.|TRBJ2-7|TRBV20-1
CSANRAGSYEQYF
TGCAGTGCCAACAGAGCCGGGAGCTACGAGCAGTACTTC
>.|.|TRBJ1-2|TRBV20-1
CSAPRPNYGYTF
TGCAGTGCTCCGCGGCCTAACTATGGCTACACCTTC
>.|.|TRBJ2-3|TRBV11-3
CASSLDRVTQYF
TGTGCCAGCAGCTTAGACAGGGTGACGCAGTATTTT
>.|few|TRBJ1-1|TRBV19
CASSIYSEDTEAFF
TGTGCCAGTAGTATATACTCCGAGGACACTGAAGCTTTCTTT
>.|.|TRBJ1-5|TRBV7-2
CASSLYPGSNQPQHF
TGTGCCAGCAGCTTATACCCAGGGAGCAATCAGCCCCAGCATTTT
>TRBD2|.|TRBJ2-1|TRBV10-3
CAIGTSGGHEQFF
TGTGCCATTGGGACTAGCGGGGGTCATGAGCAGTTCTTC
>.|few|TRBJ2-1|TRBV7-2
CASSLGGIRIYEQFF
TGTGCCAGCAGCTTGGGGGGAATTCGGATATATGAGCAGTTCTTC
>.|.|TRBJ2-6|TRBV2
CASSKSSGANVLTF
TGTGCCAGCAGTAAGAGCTCTGGGGCCAACGTCCTGACTTTC
>.|few|TRBJ1-2|TRBV6-4
CASSDGGSNYGYTF
TGTGCCAGCAGTGATGGGGGGTCTAACTATGGCTACACCTTC
>.|.|TRBJ2-5|TRBV6-1
CASSEPARGQETQYF
TGTGCCAGCAGTGAGCCCGCCAGGGGCCAAGAGACCCAGTACTTC
>.|.|TRBJ2-1|TRBV11-3
CASSLDGLSSYNEQFF
TGTGCCAGCAGCTTAGATGGCCTCAGCTCCTACAATGAGCAGTTCTTC
>.|.|TRBJ2-7|TRBV12-3/TRBV12-4
CASSLAGDLYEQYF
TGTGCCAGCAGTTTGGCCGGAGATCTCTACGAGCAGTACTTC
>.|medium-sized|TRBJ1-1|TRBV20-1
CSARQTGTVNTEAFF
TGCAGTGCTAGACAGACCGGGACCGTGAACACTGAAGCTTTCTTT
>.|.|TRBJ2-5|TRBV11-3
CASSLVLASPAEETQYF
TGTGCCAGCAGCTTAGTACTAGCTTCCCCGGCCGAAGAGACCCAGTACTTC
>.|once|TRBJ2-6|TRBV11-3
CASYGTQSSGANVLTF
TGTGCCAGCTACGGGACGCAGTCGTCTGGGGCCAACGTCCTGACTTTC
>TRBD1|.|TRBJ1-2|TRBV6-1
CASRPAGGVSYGYTF
TGTGCCAGCAGGCCTGCAGGGGGCGTAAGCTATGGCTACACCTTC
>TRBD2|once|TRBJ2-1|TRBV20-1
CSAKLAGADSYNEQFF
TGCAGTGCGAAACTAGCGGGGGCTGATTCCTACAATGAGCAGTTCTTC
>.|medium-sized|TRBJ1-5|TRBV6-1
CASSEPLRHPGRPQHF
TGTGCCAGCAGTGAACCCCTCCGGCACCCCGGGCGGCCCCAGCATTTT
>TRBD1|.|TRBJ2-5|TRBV19
CASSTWTGEETQYF
TGTGCCAGTAGTACCTGGACAGGGGAAGAGACCCAGTACTTC
>.|.|TRBJ1-5|TRBV10-1
CASRVAQPQHF
TGCGCCAGCAGGGTAGCCCAGCCCCAGCATTTT
>TRBD1|.|TRBJ2-1|TRBV6-1
CASRLTGNLINEQFF
TGTGCCAGCAGATTGACAGGGAATCTAATCAATGAGCAGTTCTTC
>.|.|TRBJ2-1|TRBV5-4
CASSTLGPGYNEQFF
TGTGCCAGCAGCACCCTGGGACCCGGATACAATGAGCAGTTCTTC
>.|few|TRBJ1-1|TRBV20-1
CSAIGRIEAFF
TGCAGTGCTATAGGGAGGATTGAAGCTTTCTTT